Included here is one T cell receptor (beta chain) sequence, with context. The antigen is undetermined. This CDR3 is built from 14 residues. V was pared by 4 bases and J by 4 bases, with 15 bases between. CDR1 DFQATT and CDR2 SNEGSKA come from the germline V gene (reference sequence). It was with a sample-barcoded 5' primer and a J-beta primer mix that a second PCR of about 7 to 12 cycles was run. TCRdb re-called the 5' RACE reads through MiXCR, storing one row per CDR3 protein. The repertoire consists of about 650,000 distinct CDR3 sequences, with less than 40% occurring once and the leading ten covering 15%. The data are from a study of blood T cells in healthy people across ages. Study results and caveats: Among long-lived donors, naive CD4+ cells were more numerous and diversity higher than in aged donors. Without sorted subsets, naive and antigen-experienced compartments could not be conclusively compared.

Healthy Caucasians from Russia aged roughly 6 to 95 served as donors. Material: blood. This receptor was taken from a woman aged 80 or older in good health. This chain connects TRBV20-1 to TRBJ2-3; D uncertain. The CDR3 nucleotides read TGCAGTGCTATCCACGGAGATAGGGCAGATACGCAGTATTTT. Translating it yields CSAIHGDRADTQYF.